The 25 T cell receptor beta chains reported below all come from one sample, sequenced in a study of Ad26.COV2.S vaccination and SARS-CoV-2 variants. Generated by immunoSEQ multiplex PCR, the TCRdb table keeps only in-frame clones and is missing some. Among under 550,000 clones, around 90% were seen once, and the ten largest hold 9.5% to 15%. Specified treatment: about 20 received Ad26.COV2.S at low or high dose, single or two shots; 5 received placebo; per-sample allocation not given. The samples date from day 63 after the first vaccine or placebo injection. The sequencing here drew on peripheral blood, taken in a trial of Ad26.COV2.S vaccine versus placebo. Source of these receptors: a person aged 18-60 years who received the Ad26.COV2.S COVID-19 vaccine or a placebo.

The chain carries TRBV25-1 and TRBJ2-7, with D unresolved. This CDR3 region has 15 residues. The germline V and J ends were trimmed by 2 bases and 4 bases, with 15 bases remaining between them. From germline, CDR1 is MGHDK and CDR2 SYGVNS. The CDR3 spells CASSEAQGFGYEQYF. CDR3 coding DNA: TGTGCCAGCAGTGAAGCCCAAGGTTTTGGTTACGAGCAGTACTTC.

The chain has TRBV30 and TRBJ2-1, with 7 bases that match TRBD2. This CDR3 region has 13 residues. V trimming: 4 bases; J trimming: 2 bases; junction bases outside the gene matches: 2. Germline V CDR1 and CDR2: GTSNPN, SVGIG (reference sequence). CDR3 sequence: CAWTSGPYNEQFF. Here the CDR3 DNA reads TGTGCCTGGACTAGCGGACCCTACAATGAGCAGTTCTTC. The complete variable domain, with remaining parts taken from reference TRBV30 and TRBJ2-1, reads SQTIHQWPATLVQPVGSPLSLECTVEGTSNPNLYWYRQAAGRGLQLLFYSVGIGQISSEVPQNLSASRPQDRQFILSSKKLLLSDSGFYLCAWTSGPYNEQFFGPGTRLTVL.

V and J are TRBV24-1 and TRBJ1-2, with 7 bases identical to TRBD1. Germline assignment: CDR1 KGHDR and CDR2 SFDVKD. J lost 7 bases, V lost 4 bases, and 11 bases had no gene match. The CDR3 length is 15 residues. The CDR3 loop is CATSDPGQLFRGYTF. CDR3 in DNA: TGTGCCACCAGTGACCCGGGACAGCTCTTTCGTGGCTACACCTTC.

The rearrangement joins TRBV6-5 to TRBJ1-2; a weak D match, TRBD1 (6 bases). V lost 3 bases and J 4 bases, leaving 12 bases between the germline ends. The CDR3 spans 14 residues. CDR1 and CDR2 (germline): MNHEY, SVGAGI. In DNA, the CDR3 is TGTGCCAGCAGTTATGGGGACAACCGCTATGGCTACACCTTC. Protein product: CASSYGDNRYGYTF.

The chain links TRBV24-1 to TRBJ2-1; D remains ambiguous. Per the germline V gene, CDR1 is KGHDR and CDR2 is SFDVKD. V gave up 2 bases and J gave up 9 bases, with 10 bases separating them. There are 13 residues in the CDR3. The CDR3 DNA follows: TGTGCCACCAGTGATTCAGTAGTCCGTGAGCAGTTCTTC. This encodes CATSDSVVREQFF.

This rearrangement joins TRBV6-5 to TRBJ1-6; no clear D. CDR3 length: 11 amino acids. CDR1 is MNHEY and CDR2 is SVGAGI in the germline V gene. Trimming stripped 6 bases from V and 14 bases from J, with 11 bases between. CDR3 sequence: CASSYVPTLHF. As DNA, the CDR3 is TGTGCCAGCAGCTATGTCCCGACCCTCCACTTT.

J is TRBJ2-1 and V is TRBV5-4, with a tentative D call TRBD2 (6 bases). Trimming took off 0 bases at V and 2 bases at J, with 9 bases between the two ends. The V gene's germline CDR1 is SGHNT and CDR2 YYREEE (reference sequence). The CDR3 consists of 15 residues. CDR3 residues: CASSLARGAYNEQFF. The DNA for the CDR3 is TGTGCCAGCAGCTTGGCCCGCGGGGCCTACAATGAGCAGTTCTTC.

V gene TRBV12-3 or TRBV12-4 combines with J gene TRBJ2-1; 8 positions agree with TRBD2. J lost 9 bases, V lost 5 bases, and 6 bases had no gene match. The CDR3 loop spans 13 amino acids. The CDR3 region is CASSPGGGGEQFF. As DNA, the CDR3 is TGTGCCAGCAGTCCCGGGGGGGGCGGTGAGCAGTTCTTC.

The CDR3 sequence: CSVQDRLLHEQFF. The CDR3 region has the DNA TGCAGCGTACAGGACAGGTTGTTGCATGAGCAGTTCTTC. V and J are TRBV29-1 and TRBJ2-1; 7 bases line up with TRBD1. CDR3 length: 13 residues. Germline-derived CDR1 and CDR2 are SQVTM and ANQGSEA. The ends lost 6 bases at V and 8 bases at J; junction bases unmatched: 10.

The J gene is TRBJ2-2, the V gene TRBV5-1; the D gene is possibly TRBD2 (5 bases). V lost 2 bases and J 4 bases, leaving 12 bases between the germline ends. The germline CDR1 and CDR2 sequences are SGHRS and YFSETQ. The CDR3 is 15 amino acids. The CDR3: CASSFRDYRTGELFF. CDR3 bases: TGCGCCAGCAGCTTTCGCGACTACCGCACCGGGGAGCTGTTTTTT.

The CDR3 loop reads CASSLTVEDTQYF. For the CDR3, the DNA is TGTGCCAGCAGCTTGACTGTTGAGGATACGCAGTATTTT. The genes are TRBV7-2 and TRBJ2-3; D gene uncertain. This CDR3 region has 13 residues. With 3 bases removed from V and 6 bases from J, the gap between germline ends came to 10 bases. Germline CDR1 and CDR2: SGHTA and FQGNSA.

The J gene is TRBJ2-1, the V gene TRBV7-2, with 12 bases identical to TRBD2. V dropped 4 bases and J dropped 7; count of bases not matched to a gene: 2. Per germline, CDR1 SGHTA and CDR2 FQGNSA. The CDR3 spans 14 residues. CDR3 DNA: TGTGCCAGCAGCTCCGGGACTAGCGGGAATGAGCAGTTCTTC. Amino acids: CASSSGTSGNEQFF.

The chain carries TRBV5-4 and TRBJ1-3, with D perhaps matching TRBD1 (5 bases). The CDR3 runs to 15 residues. The germline CDR1 and CDR2 sequences are SGHNT and YYREEE (reference sequence). V gave up 5 bases and J gave up 2 bases, with 14 bases separating them. The CDR3 DNA sequence: TGTGCCAGCAGTCGACCCGGGACGACTGGAAACACCATATATTTT. It is translated as CASSRPGTTGNTIYF.

The chain combines TRBV7-8 with TRBJ2-2; D remains ambiguous. The CDR3 has 16 amino acids. Per germline, CDR1 SGHVS and CDR2 FQNEAQ. Trimming took 3 bases from V and 7 from J, leaving 18 bases between them. CDR3 in amino acids: CASSFSGLALVGELFF. The CDR3 nucleotides are TGTGCCAGCAGCTTTTCTGGTCTGGCTCTAGTCGGGGAGCTGTTTTTT.

CDR3 nucleotide sequence: TGTGCTAGTGCCCCCACCTCTGGGGCCAACGTCCTGACTTTC. As protein: CASAPTSGANVLTF. The chain couples TRBV12-5 to TRBJ2-6; D is unclear. The V and J ends lost 7 bases and 0 bases respectively, with 7 bases between them. Looked up from germline, CDR1 is LGHNT and CDR2 is FRNRAP. This CDR3 is built from 14 residues.

For this clone: Other nucleotide sequences from this sample produce the same CDR3. The chain has TRBV7-2 and TRBJ2-1; D not resolved. CDR1 is SGHTA and CDR2 is FQGNSA in the germline V gene. This CDR3 is 13 amino acids long. Trimming cost V 5 bases and J 0 bases, with 5 bases left between them. This CDR3 reads CASSPSSYNEQFF. The CDR3, as DNA: TGTGCCAGCAGCCCAAGCTCCTACAATGAGCAGTTCTTC.

The J gene is TRBJ2-4, the V gene TRBV25-1, with a weak D call TRBD2 (5 bases). Trimming took 1 base from V and 0 from J, leaving 7 bases between them. The CDR3 has 15 residues. Germline V CDR1 and CDR2: MGHDK, SYGVNS. The CDR3 reads CASSESAVAKNIQYF. CDR3 in DNA: TGTGCCAGCAGTGAATCAGCGGTAGCCAAAAACATTCAGTACTTC.

The chain joins TRBV28 to TRBJ1-5; D gene unclear. Germline lookup yields CDR1 MDHEN and CDR2 SYDVKM. The CDR3 totals 15 residues. V lost 5 bases and J lost 5, with 16 bases in between. CDR3 DNA sequence: TGTGCCAGCAGTCCCCCGGTAGACTTCGATCAGCCCCAGCATTTT. Its protein is CASSPPVDFDQPQHF.

This clone showed up just once. The V gene is TRBV6-2 or TRBV6-3, the J gene TRBJ2-7; no firm D call. There are 10 residues in the CDR3. The germline V and J ends were trimmed by 5 bases and 3 bases, with 2 bases remaining between them. In germline, CDR1 is MNHEY, CDR2 SVGEGT. The CDR3 nucleotides are TGTGCCAGCAGTCGCTACGAGCAGTACTTC. This translates into CASSRYEQYF.

This chain joins TRBV18 and TRBJ2-2; the D gene is possibly TRBD1 (6 bases). Germline CDR1 and CDR2: KGHSH and LQKENI. This CDR3 is 16 amino acids long. Trimming shortened V by 1 base and J by 4 bases, and 13 bases separated the two germline ends. The CDR3 nucleotides are TGTGCCAGCTCACCACAATCGGCAGGGGTCACCGGGGAGCTGTTTTTT. Its protein is CASSPQSAGVTGELFF.

The gene calls are TRBV7-9 and TRBJ2-7; D is unresolved. The CDR3 is 13 amino acids. Trimming left V 4 bases short and J 3 bases short, with 10 bases between. The germline V gene has CDR1 SEHNR and CDR2 FQNEAQ (reference sequence). CDR3 protein: CASSSRDYYEQYF. The CDR3 DNA reads TGTGCCAGCAGCTCAAGGGATTACTACGAGCAGTACTTC.

The J gene is TRBJ2-3, the V gene TRBV10-3; 7 bases map to TRBD1. Looked up from germline, CDR1 is ENHRY and CDR2 is SYGVKD. The CDR3 extends over 15 amino acids. The V and J ends lost 0 bases and 1 base, in that order; junction bases with no gene match: 1. Written as DNA, the CDR3 is TGTGCCATCAGTGAGTCGACAGGGCGCACAGATACGCAGTATTTT. The encoded protein is CAISESTGRTDTQYF.

This clone was detected a few times. The gene calls are TRBV5-1 and TRBJ1-6; D gene uncertain. V gave up 5 bases and J gave up 5 bases, with 8 bases separating them. The length of the CDR3 is 13 residues. Germline-derived CDR1 and CDR2 are SGHRS and YFSETQ. The CDR3 spells CASRPPNNSPLHF. In DNA, the CDR3 is TGCGCCAGCAGACCGCCTAATAATTCACCCCTCCACTTT. Together with reference TRBV5-1 and TRBJ1-6, the CDR3 gives the full variable domain: KAGVTQTPRYLIKTRGQQVTLSCSPISGHRSVSWYQQTPGQGLQFLFEYFSETQRNKGNFPGRFSGRQFSNSRSEMNVSTLELGDSALYLCASRPPNNSPLHFGNGTRLTVT.

The gene calls are TRBV6-4 and TRBJ2-1; no definite D call. The CDR3 extends over 15 amino acids. V was trimmed by 0 bases and J by 3 bases, leaving 9 bases between them. Per germline, CDR1 MRHNA and CDR2 SNTAGT. CDR3 in amino acids: CASSDSSSYYNEQFF. The CDR3 DNA follows: TGTGCCAGCAGTGACTCCAGCAGCTACTACAATGAGCAGTTCTTC.

J is TRBJ1-3 and V is TRBV3-1 (or the pseudogene TRBV3-2), with TRBD1 identical over 8 bases. Germline V gene sequence: CDR1 LGHDT, CDR2 YNNKEL (reference sequence). V gave up 1 base and J gave up 4 bases; unmatched junction bases: 12. The CDR3 loop spans 18 amino acids. CDR3 coding DNA: TGTGCCAGCAGCCAAGCCGACCCTAGACAGGGGAAGGGAAACACCATATATTTT. Protein sequence: CASSQADPRQGKGNTIYF.